Detailed here is one T cell receptor beta chain. As handled by the study authors: Cell counts per sample came from amplifying reference gene primers. The repertoire was sequenced with immunoSEQ multiplex PCR; TCRdb's copy has only in-frame clones and lacks some. The V and J calls and clone size were taken over from that table, and D and trimming were inferred from the DNA. The sample has 100,000 to 150,000 clones, over 75% seen once. The sample is drawn from a study of blood T cell repertoires in COVID-19. In the study overall: Sites in the United States, Italy and Spain provided acute and convalescent COVID-19 samples. PBMCs, B-cell-depleted T cells, or T cells provided the cDNA or gDNA that made up the material.

This CDR3 has 13 amino acids. Germline-derived CDR1 and CDR2 are KGHSH and LQKENI. Trimming removed 5 bases from V and 1 base from J, with 8 bases in between. The TCR sequence derives from a woman older than 75 with acute or convalescent COVID-19. This chain uses TRBV18 with TRBJ1-1, with D unresolved. Sequencing was done on a sample of peripheral blood. CDR3 sequence reads: CASSGGPNTEAFF. In DNA form, the CDR3 reads TGTGCCAGCTCAGGAGGGCCGAACACTGAAGCTTTCTTT.